This T cell receptor beta chain was sequenced for a study of CD8 T cells in ankylosing spondylitis. Overall study findings and caveats: Earlier authors reported some of these motif variants in reactive arthritis synovial fluid and blood. Characteristic of ankylosing spondylitis blood, it appeared, was a TCR beta motif comprising about eight highly homologous variants. Matched synovial fluid from ankylosing spondylitis patients was reported to be enriched for disease-linked clones.

CDR1 is SNHLY and CDR2 is FYNNEI in the germline V gene. With 5 bases removed from V and 3 bases from J, the gap between germline ends came to 8 bases. CDR3 length: 12 residues. In TCRdb, the 5' RACE reads were re-called with MiXCR into one record per CDR3 protein. There are over 700,000 distinct CDR3 sequences in the sample; under 20% occur only once, and about 19% lies in the top ten. About this clonotype: Its matching antigen is unknown.

This clonotype was obtained from a male donor with ankylosing spondylitis. Sequencing was carried out using blood, either unsorted or a sorted T cell fraction (not recorded which). V usage is TRBV2 and J usage is TRBJ2-7; D unclear. The CDR3 is CASSSQVYEQYF. In DNA, the CDR3 is TGTGCCAGCAGTAGTCAGGTCTACGAGCAGTACTTC.